The source of this TCR beta chain is a study of cytomegalovirus exposure and HLA in healthy donors. Study information: Out of about 180 million T cells, an earlier analysis found 117 million unique TCR beta sequences in total. Ancestry clustering placed about four fifths of several hundred genotyped donors in the Caucasian-associated cluster.

PCR used 60 Vbeta primers and 13 Jbeta primers. Assay used: immunoSEQ multiplex PCR; TCRdb lists only in-frame clones, some missing. In the table there are around 150,000 clones, more than 70% of which are singletons. CDR3 size: 16 residues. V lost 5 bases to trimming and J lost 0 bases, with 14 bases between them. Per the germline V gene, CDR1 is LNHDA and CDR2 is SQIVND (reference sequence). This clonotype originated in a woman aged 45-60 years in good health and CMV-seronegative. The sequenced sample consisted of PBMCs. The chain carries TRBV19 and TRBJ1-3, with D hard to call. The CDR3 loop reads CASSSTVLSSGNTIYF. As DNA, the CDR3 is TGTGCCAGTAGTTCAACAGTACTGAGCTCTGGAAACACCATATATTTT.